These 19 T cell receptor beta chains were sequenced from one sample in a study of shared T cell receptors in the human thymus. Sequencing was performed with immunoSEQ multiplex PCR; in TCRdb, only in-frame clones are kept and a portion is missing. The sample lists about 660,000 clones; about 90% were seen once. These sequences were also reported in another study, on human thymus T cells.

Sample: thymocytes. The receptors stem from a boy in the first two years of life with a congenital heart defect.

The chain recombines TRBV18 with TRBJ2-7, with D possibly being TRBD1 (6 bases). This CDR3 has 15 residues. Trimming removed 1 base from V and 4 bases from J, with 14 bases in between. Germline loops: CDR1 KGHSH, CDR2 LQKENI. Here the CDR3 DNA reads TGTGCCAGCTCACCACGATCGCAGGGGTGGTACGAGCAGTACTTC. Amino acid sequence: CASSPRSQGWYEQYF.

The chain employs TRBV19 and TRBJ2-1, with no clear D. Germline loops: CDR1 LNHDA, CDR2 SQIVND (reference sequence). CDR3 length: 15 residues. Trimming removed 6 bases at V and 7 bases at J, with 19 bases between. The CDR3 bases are TGTGCCAGTAGAAGGAGCAGTACACTCTCTAATGAGCAGTTCTTC. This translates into CASRRSSTLSNEQFF.

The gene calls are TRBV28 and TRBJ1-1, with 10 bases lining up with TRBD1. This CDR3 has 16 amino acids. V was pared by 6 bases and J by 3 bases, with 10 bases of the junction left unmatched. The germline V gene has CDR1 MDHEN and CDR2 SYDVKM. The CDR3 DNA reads TGTGCCAGCAGAAACCGGGACAGGGGACGGGACACTGAAGCTTTCTTT. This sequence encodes CASRNRDRGRDTEAFF.

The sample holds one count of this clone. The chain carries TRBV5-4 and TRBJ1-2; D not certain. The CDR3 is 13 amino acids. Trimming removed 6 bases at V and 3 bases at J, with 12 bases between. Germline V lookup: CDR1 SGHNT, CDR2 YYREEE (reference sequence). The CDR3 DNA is TGTGCCAGCACCCATTCCGGGGACTATGGCTACACCTTC. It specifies CASTHSGDYGYTF.

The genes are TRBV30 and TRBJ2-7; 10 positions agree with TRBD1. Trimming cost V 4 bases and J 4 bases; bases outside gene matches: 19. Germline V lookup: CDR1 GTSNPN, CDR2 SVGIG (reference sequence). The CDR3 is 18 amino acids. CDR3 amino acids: CAWTSGSGSGTGVYEQYF. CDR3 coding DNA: TGTGCCTGGACCTCCGGGTCTGGGTCCGGGACAGGGGTTTACGAGCAGTACTTC. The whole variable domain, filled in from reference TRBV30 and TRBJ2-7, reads SQTIHQWPATLVQPVGSPLSLECTVEGTSNPNLYWYRQAAGRGLQLLFYSVGIGQISSEVPQNLSASRPQDRQFILSSKKLLLSDSGFYLCAWTSGSGSGTGVYEQYFGPGTRLTVT.

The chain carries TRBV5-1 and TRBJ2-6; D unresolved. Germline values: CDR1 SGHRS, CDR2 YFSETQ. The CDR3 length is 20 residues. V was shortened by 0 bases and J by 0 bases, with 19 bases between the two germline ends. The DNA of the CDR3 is TGCGCCAGCAGCTTGGGTGGGTGGTCCCAGGAACCCTCTGGGGCCAACGTCCTGACTTTC. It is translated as CASSLGGWSQEPSGANVLTF.

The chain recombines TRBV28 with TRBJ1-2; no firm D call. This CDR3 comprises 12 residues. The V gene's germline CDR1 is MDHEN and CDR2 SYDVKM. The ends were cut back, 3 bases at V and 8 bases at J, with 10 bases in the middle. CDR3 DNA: TGTGCCAGCAGTTTCTGGGAGGAAGGCTACACCTTC. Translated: CASSFWEEGYTF.

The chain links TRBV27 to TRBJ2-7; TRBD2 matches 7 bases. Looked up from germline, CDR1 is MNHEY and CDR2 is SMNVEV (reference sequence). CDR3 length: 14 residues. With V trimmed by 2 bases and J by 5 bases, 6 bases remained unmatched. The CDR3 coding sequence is TGTGCCAGCAGTTTACTGGTGGGGGGGGACGAGCAGTACTTC. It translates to CASSLLVGGDEQYF.

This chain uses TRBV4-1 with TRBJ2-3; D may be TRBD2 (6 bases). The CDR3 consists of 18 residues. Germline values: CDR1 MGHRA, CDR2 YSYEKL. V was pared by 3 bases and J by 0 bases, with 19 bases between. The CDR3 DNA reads TGCGCCAGCAGCCACCAGACGGGGGACTCCCTTAGCACAGATACGCAGTATTTT. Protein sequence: CASSHQTGDSLSTDTQYF.

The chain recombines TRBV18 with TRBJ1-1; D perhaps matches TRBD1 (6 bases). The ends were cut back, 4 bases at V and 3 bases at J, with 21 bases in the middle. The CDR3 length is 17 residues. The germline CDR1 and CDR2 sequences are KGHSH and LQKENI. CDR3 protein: CASSHSRRQARDTEAFF. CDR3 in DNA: TGTGCCAGCTCACATTCCCGACGACAGGCTCGGGACACTGAAGCTTTCTTT.

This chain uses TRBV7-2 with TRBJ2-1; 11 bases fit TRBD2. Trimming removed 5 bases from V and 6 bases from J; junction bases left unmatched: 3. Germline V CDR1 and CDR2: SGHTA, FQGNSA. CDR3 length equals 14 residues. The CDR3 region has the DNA TGTGCCAGCAGCATGGGACTAGCGGCCAATGAGCAGTTCTTC. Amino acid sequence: CASSMGLAANEQFF. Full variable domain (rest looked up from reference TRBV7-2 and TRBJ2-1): GAGVSQSPSNKVTEKGKDVELRCDPISGHTALYWYRQSLGQGLEFLIYFQGNSAPDKSGLPSDRFSAERTGGSVSTLTIQRTQQEDSAVYLCASSMGLAANEQFFGPGTRLTVL.

The DNA of the CDR3 is TGCGCCAGCAGCCAAGAGCGCTACACGACGGAGAGCAATCAGCCCCAGCATTTT. Amino acid sequence: CASSQERYTTESNQPQHF. The V and J genes are TRBV4-3 and TRBJ1-5; no definite D call. From germline, CDR1 is LGHNA and CDR2 YSLEER. Trimming pared 0 bases from V and 1 base from J, leaving 16 bases between. CDR3 length: 18 amino acids.

This chain's CDR3 is CASSFWRGGHYEQYF. CDR3 bases: TGTGCCAGCAGCTTCTGGCGGGGGGGACACTACGAGCAGTACTTC. This chain uses TRBV13 with TRBJ2-7, with 9 bases that match TRBD2. The V and J ends lost 3 bases and 3 bases, in that order; junction bases with no gene match: 6. The length of the CDR3 is 15 residues. Germline V gene data show CDR1 as PRHDT and CDR2 as FYEKMQ (reference sequence).

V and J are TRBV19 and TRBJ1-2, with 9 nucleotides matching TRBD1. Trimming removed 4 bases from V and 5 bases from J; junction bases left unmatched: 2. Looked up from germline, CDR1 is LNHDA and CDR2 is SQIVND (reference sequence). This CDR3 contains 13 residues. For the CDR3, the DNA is TGTGCCAGTAGTAGGGACAGGGAATATGGCTACACCTTC. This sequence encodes CASSRDREYGYTF.

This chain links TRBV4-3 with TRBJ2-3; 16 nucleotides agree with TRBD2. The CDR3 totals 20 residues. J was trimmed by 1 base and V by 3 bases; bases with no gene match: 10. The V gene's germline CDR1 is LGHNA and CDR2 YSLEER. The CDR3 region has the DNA TGCGCCAGCAGCCATCTACCCGGGACTAGCGGGGGGGAAGGCACAGATACGCAGTATTTT. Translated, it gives CASSHLPGTSGGEGTDTQYF.

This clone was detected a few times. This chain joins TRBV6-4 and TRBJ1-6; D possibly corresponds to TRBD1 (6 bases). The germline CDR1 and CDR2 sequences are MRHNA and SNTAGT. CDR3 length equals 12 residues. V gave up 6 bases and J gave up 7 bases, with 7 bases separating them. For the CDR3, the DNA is TGTGCCAGCAGGCAGGGGAATTCACCCCTCCACTTT. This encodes CASRQGNSPLHF.

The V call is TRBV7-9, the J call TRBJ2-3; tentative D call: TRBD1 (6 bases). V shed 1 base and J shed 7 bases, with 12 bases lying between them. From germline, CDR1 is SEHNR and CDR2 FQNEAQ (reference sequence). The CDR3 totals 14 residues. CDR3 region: CASSLVQGLNTQYF. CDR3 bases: TGTGCCAGCAGCTTAGTACAGGGCTTGAATACGCAGTATTTT.

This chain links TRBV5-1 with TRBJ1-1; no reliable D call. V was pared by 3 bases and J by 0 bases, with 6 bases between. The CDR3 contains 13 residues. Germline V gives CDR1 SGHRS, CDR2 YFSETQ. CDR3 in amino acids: CASSYEVNTEAFF. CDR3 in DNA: TGCGCCAGCAGCTATGAGGTGAACACTGAAGCTTTCTTT.

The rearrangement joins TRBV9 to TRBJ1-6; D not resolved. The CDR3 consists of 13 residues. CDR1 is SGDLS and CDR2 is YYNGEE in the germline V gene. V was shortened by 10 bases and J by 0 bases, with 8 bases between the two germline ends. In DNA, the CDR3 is TGTGCCGCAGCTAGCTCCTATAATTCACCCCTCCACTTT. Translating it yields CAAASSYNSPLHF.